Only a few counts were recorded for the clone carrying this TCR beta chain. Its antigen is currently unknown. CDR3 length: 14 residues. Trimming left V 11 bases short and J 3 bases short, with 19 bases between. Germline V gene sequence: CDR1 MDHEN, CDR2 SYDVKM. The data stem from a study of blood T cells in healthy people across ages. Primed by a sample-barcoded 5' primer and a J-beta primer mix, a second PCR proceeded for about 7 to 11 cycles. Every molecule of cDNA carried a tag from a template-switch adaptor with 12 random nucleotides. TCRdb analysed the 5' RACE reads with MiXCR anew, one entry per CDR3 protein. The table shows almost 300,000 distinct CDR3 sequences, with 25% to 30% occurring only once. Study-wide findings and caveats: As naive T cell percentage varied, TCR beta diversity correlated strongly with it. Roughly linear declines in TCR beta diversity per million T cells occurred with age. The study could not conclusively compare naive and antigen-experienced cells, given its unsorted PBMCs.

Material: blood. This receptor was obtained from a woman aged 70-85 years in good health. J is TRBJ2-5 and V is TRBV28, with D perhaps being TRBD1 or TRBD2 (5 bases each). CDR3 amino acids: CALLRGGEEETQYF. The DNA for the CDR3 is TGTGCCCTCCTCCGTGGGGGTGAAGAAGAGACCCAGTACTTC.